What follows is one TCR beta chain and its context. What it recognizes is unknown. This CDR3 has 13 residues. The data belong to a study of cytomegalovirus exposure and HLA in healthy donors. Study-level points and caveats: Later analysis suggested links between common viral pathogens and several top significant clusters. Rarity characterized most TCR sequences, yet some public TCRs appeared in many donors. At a 0.05 false discovery rate, a later analysis found 18,000 or so TCR beta sequences to be associated with HLA alleles.

13 Jbeta primers and 60 Vbeta primers were used for the PCR. Original processing notes: A follow-up analysis tallied about 80 million unique TCR beta chains, roughly 10 million shared. The data were produced by immunoSEQ multiplex PCR, yet TCRdb's version contains in-frame clones alone and is incomplete. V, J and clone size reflect that table, while D and trimming were determined from the DNA. The sample records tens of thousands of clones, 87% being singletons. This chain joins TRBV21-1 and TRBJ1-4; the table's TRBD1 call for D was not verified on the DNA. TRBV21-1 is assigned pseudogene status. The sequencing sample was made of PBMCs. The sequence was collected from a woman between 40 and 55 years old in good health and CMV-seropositive. This CDR3 is CASRLPGQAKLFF. The CDR3 DNA is TGTGCCAGCAGGCTCCCGGGACAGGCCAAACTGTTTTTT.